The entry that follows covers one T cell receptor (beta chain) sequence. Its antigen is unknown. Per the germline V gene, CDR1 is MGHRA and CDR2 is YSYEKL. The CDR3 spans 15 residues. Trimming cost V 0 bases and J 1 base, with 9 bases left between them. The data belong to a study of cytomegalovirus exposure and HLA in healthy donors. Study results and caveats: Using the classifier, cytomegalovirus status was reportedly diagnosed with high specificity and sensitivity. Some TCR beta chains (roughly 160 of them) were listed as cytomegalovirus-associated.

TCRdb's table, derived via immunoSEQ multiplex PCR, lists solely in-frame clones and lacks some. The sample has approximately 150,000 clones; about 87% are singletons. What was sequenced was PBMCs. This receptor was obtained from a man aged 18 to 35 in good health and CMV-seropositive. This sequence joins TRBV4-1 and TRBJ1-1; possible D gene TRBD1, 6 bases. The CDR3 reads CASSQDDRTNTEAFF. For the CDR3, the DNA is TGCGCCAGCAGCCAAGATGACAGGACGAACACTGAAGCTTTCTTT.